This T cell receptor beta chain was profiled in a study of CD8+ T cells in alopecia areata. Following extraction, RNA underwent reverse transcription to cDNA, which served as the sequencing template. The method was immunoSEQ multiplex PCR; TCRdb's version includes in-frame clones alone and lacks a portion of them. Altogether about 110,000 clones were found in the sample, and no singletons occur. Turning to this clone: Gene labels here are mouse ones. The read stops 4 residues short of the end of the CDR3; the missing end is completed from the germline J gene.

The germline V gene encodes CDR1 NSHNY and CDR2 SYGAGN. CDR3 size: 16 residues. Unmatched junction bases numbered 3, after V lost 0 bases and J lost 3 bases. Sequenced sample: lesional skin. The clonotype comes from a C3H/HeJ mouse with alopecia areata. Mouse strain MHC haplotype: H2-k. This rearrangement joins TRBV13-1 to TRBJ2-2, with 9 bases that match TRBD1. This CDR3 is CASSDARTGDTGQLYF. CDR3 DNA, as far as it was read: TGTGCCAGCAGTGATGCCCGGACAGGGGACACCGGG.